This passage covers 32 T cell receptor beta chains from one sample sequenced in a study of cytomegalovirus exposure and HLA in healthy donors (dated by TCRdb to about 2017). Receptor libraries were prepared by the immunoSEQ multiplex PCR assay. The multiplex PCR relied on a mix of 60 forward primers for TCR Vbeta segments and 13 reverse primers for TCR Jbeta segments. In TCRdb, the immuneACCESS table is reduced to in-frame sequences with V and J assigned. These tables do not hold every clone; where another copy was compared, an unresolved V gene accounts for under half, and the others remain unexplained. The sample has around 120,000 clones on record, approximately 15% of them singletons. The ten largest clonotypes hold about 1.9% of the sample. Sequenced sample: PBMCs. These TCRs come from a young woman in good health and CMV-seronegative.

This clone was seen a few times. The rearrangement links TRBV10-3 to TRBJ1-6; no clear D. CDR1 ENHRY and CDR2 SYGVKD come from the germline V gene. The CDR3 is 14 residues long. V lost 3 bases and J lost 8, with 11 bases in between. The CDR3 is CAISEVKSDSPLHF. The CDR3 nucleotides read TGTGCCATCAGTGAAGTCAAGTCGGATTCACCCCTCCACTTT.

This chain joins TRBV10-1 and TRBJ1-4; a weak D match, TRBD1 (6 bases). The V end was cut by 5 bases, the J end by 6 bases, with 10 bases between. The CDR3 sequence is 13 residues long. Per the germline V gene, CDR1 is WNHNN and CDR2 is SYGVQD (reference sequence). The CDR3 region is CASSPGTYEKLFF. CDR3 nucleotide sequence: TGCGCCAGCAGTCCCGGGACATATGAAAAACTGTTTTTT.

The rearrangement joins TRBV30 to TRBJ2-3; D gene unclear. Germline CDR1 GTSNPN, CDR2 SVGIG (reference sequence). The V and J ends lost 0 bases and 0 bases respectively, with 19 bases between them. The CDR3 consists of 18 residues. This CDR3 is CAWSVWVAVTSSTDTQYF. The CDR3 nucleotides are TGTGCCTGGAGTGTATGGGTAGCAGTCACCTCTAGCACAGATACGCAGTATTTT. The whole variable domain, filled in from reference TRBV30 and TRBJ2-3, reads SQTIHQWPATLVQPVGSPLSLECTVEGTSNPNLYWYRQAAGRGLQLLFYSVGIGQISSEVPQNLSASRPQDRQFILSSKKLLLSDSGFYLCAWSVWVAVTSSTDTQYFGPGTRLTVL.

The gene calls are TRBV27 and TRBJ2-5, with 7 bases aligning to TRBD1. Germline V CDR1 and CDR2: MNHEY, SMNVEV (reference sequence). With 4 bases clipped from V and 5 bases from J, the junction kept 4 bases outside the gene matches. The CDR3 is 13 amino acids. The CDR3 here is CASSSTGLETQYF. CDR3 sequence (DNA): TGTGCCAGCAGTTCGACAGGGTTGGAGACCCAGTACTTC.

The chain combines TRBV7-3 with TRBJ2-1, with TRBD2 identical over 8 bases. V trimming: 3 bases; J trimming: 5 bases; junction bases outside the gene matches: 6. The germline gives CDR1 SGHTA, CDR2 FQGTGA. This CDR3 has 15 residues. The CDR3 nucleotides are TGTGCCAGCAGCTTCGGTAGCGGGACCCACAATGAGCAGTTCTTC. Its protein product is CASSFGSGTHNEQFF.

J is TRBJ2-7 and V is TRBV2; a weak D match, TRBD1 (5 bases). CDR1 is SNHLY, CDR2 FYNNEI, per germline. The CDR3 contains 14 residues. V was shortened by 7 bases and J by 2 bases, with 15 bases between the two germline ends. The CDR3 here is CASNQPGNTYEQYF. In DNA, the CDR3 is TGTGCCAGCAATCAACCAGGGAATACCTACGAGCAGTACTTC.

The chain carries TRBV28 and TRBJ2-7, with unresolved D. Trimming stripped 8 bases from V and 4 bases from J, with 15 bases between. Germline V lookup: CDR1 MDHEN, CDR2 SYDVKM. This CDR3 has 13 residues. CDR3 sequence (DNA): TGTGCCAGCCATCGACGGAGTCCTTACGAGCAGTACTTC. It specifies CASHRRSPYEQYF.

The chain couples TRBV28 to TRBJ2-1, with TRBD2 matching 11 bases. V was clipped by 6 bases and J by 4 bases; unmatched bases: 5. Germline V gene lookup returns CDR1 MDHEN and CDR2 SYDVKM. The CDR3 extends over 15 amino acids. The CDR3 region is CASRTGTSGYNEQFF. DNA of the CDR3: TGTGCCAGCAGGACCGGGACTAGCGGTTACAATGAGCAGTTCTTC.

This clone turned up a few times. The chain combines TRBV5-1 with TRBJ2-7; 11 bases agree with TRBD2. The germline gives CDR1 SGHRS, CDR2 YFSETQ. The CDR3 is 14 residues long. With V trimmed by 4 bases and J by 4 bases, 4 bases remained unmatched. CDR3 nucleotide sequence: TGCGCCAGCAGCCCAGCTAGCGGGAGGTACGAGCAGTACTTC. It is translated as CASSPASGRYEQYF. Full variable domain (remainder filled in from reference TRBV5-1 and TRBJ2-7): KAGVTQTPRYLIKTRGQQVTLSCSPISGHRSVSWYQQTPGQGLQFLFEYFSETQRNKGNFPGRFSGRQFSNSRSEMNVSTLELGDSALYLCASSPASGRYEQYFGPGTRLTVT.

This clone was detected only a few times. The J gene is TRBJ1-4, the V gene TRBV4-1; D uncertain. Trimming left V 6 bases short and J 7 bases short, with 15 bases between. This CDR3 has 14 amino acids. Germline-derived CDR1 and CDR2 are MGHRA and YSYEKL. CDR3 region: CASSPSDYVEKLFF. The CDR3 region has the DNA TGCGCCAGCAGTCCCTCCGACTATGTTGAAAAACTGTTTTTT.

The rearrangement links TRBV5-6 to TRBJ2-1; D may be TRBD2 (6 bases). Trimming took 5 bases from V and 1 from J, leaving 19 bases between them. CDR1 is SGHDT, CDR2 YYEEEE, per germline. This CDR3 has 17 amino acids. The CDR3 is CASSQNPGLKSYNEQFF. The CDR3 nucleotides read TGTGCCAGCAGTCAAAACCCGGGACTCAAGTCCTACAATGAGCAGTTCTTC.

J is TRBJ1-2 and V is TRBV30; a weak D match, TRBD1 (5 bases). Germline CDR1 and CDR2: GTSNPN and SVGIG (reference sequence). V gave up 7 bases and J gave up 8 bases, with 17 bases separating them. This CDR3 region has 12 residues. CDR3 sequence reads: CASNQGSYGYTF. CDR3 nucleotide sequence: TGTGCCTCAAATCAGGGTTCCTACGGCTACACCTTC.

The CDR3 nucleotides read TGTGCCAGCAGTTCCAACAGGGGGGGGCTGGGCTACACCTTC. The encoded protein is CASSSNRGGLGYTF. J is TRBJ1-2 and V is TRBV27, with 8 bases lining up with TRBD1. Germline CDR1 reads MNHEY; CDR2 reads SMNVEV (reference sequence). The CDR3 totals 14 residues. The V gene end was trimmed by 4 bases and the J gene end by 8 bases; junction bases not matched to a gene: 9.

The J gene is TRBJ1-5, the V gene TRBV6-5; 9 bases match TRBD1. Trimming removed 5 bases from V and 10 bases from J; junction bases left unmatched: 6. Germline assignment: CDR1 MNHEY and CDR2 SVGAGI. The CDR3 is 13 residues long. This chain's CDR3 is CASSHRGREPQHF. The CDR3 DNA is TGTGCCAGCAGTCACAGGGGGCGCGAACCCCAGCATTTT.

This clone occurred a few times. The chain employs TRBV6-5 and TRBJ2-7; possible D gene TRBD2, 7 bases. V was clipped by 2 bases and J by 7 bases, with 9 bases between them. CDR3 length equals 12 residues. Germline-derived CDR1 and CDR2 are MNHEY and SVGAGI. DNA of the CDR3: TGTGCCAGCAGTTACGAGGGGGGGGAGCAGTACTTC. It codes for CASSYEGGEQYF.

In this sample, this clone turned up a few times. CDR3 sequence: CASSIYRGETQYF. For the CDR3, the DNA is TGTGCCAGTAGTATTTACAGGGGTGAGACCCAGTACTTC. The chain carries TRBV19 and TRBJ2-5, with 7 positions matching TRBD1. The V gene's germline CDR1 is LNHDA and CDR2 SQIVND (reference sequence). This CDR3 comprises 13 residues. V was clipped by 3 bases and J by 5 bases; unmatched bases: 3.

This clone has a handful of counts. The V call is TRBV15, the J call TRBJ2-5, with D perhaps TRBD1 (6 bases). Germline assignment: CDR1 LNHNV and CDR2 YYDKDF (reference sequence). V gave up 6 bases and J gave up 4 bases, with 9 bases separating them. The CDR3 loop spans 12 amino acids. CDR3 protein: CATRGAAETQYF. In DNA form, the CDR3 reads TGTGCCACCAGGGGGGCGGCAGAGACCCAGTACTTC. Combining the CDR3 with reference TRBV15 and TRBJ2-5 gives the whole variable domain DAMVIQNPRYQVTQFGKPVTLSCSQTLNHNVMYWYQQKSSQAPKLLFHYYDKDFNNEADTPDNFQSRRPNTSFCFLDIRSPGLGDTAMYLCATRGAAETQYFGPGTRLLVL.

A few counts support this clone. The chain couples TRBV7-9 to TRBJ2-2, with D maybe TRBD2 (6 bases). V was pared by 2 bases and J by 7 bases, with 14 bases between. Germline V gene data show CDR1 as SEHNR and CDR2 as FQNEAQ (reference sequence). This CDR3 has 15 amino acids. Here the CDR3 reads CASSLQGGLVGELFF. The CDR3 DNA reads TGTGCCAGCAGCTTACAGGGAGGTTTGGTCGGGGAGCTGTTTTTT.

This clone was seen a few times. The V gene is TRBV6-1, the J gene TRBJ1-1; 8 bases line up with TRBD1. Germline lookup yields CDR1 MNHNS and CDR2 SASEGT. The CDR3 runs 15 residues. V dropped 2 bases and J dropped 3; count of bases not matched to a gene: 5. The CDR3 sequence is CASSEIARGHTEAFF. Here the CDR3 DNA reads TGTGCCAGCAGTGAAATAGCCAGGGGGCACACTGAAGCTTTCTTT.

This clone was detected only a few times. Distinct nucleotide sequences in the sample also encode this CDR3. The chain links TRBV5-1 to TRBJ2-5, with TRBD2 matching over 14 bases. There are 15 residues in the CDR3. After removal of 3 bases from V and 5 bases from J, the junction contained 3 bases not matched to a gene. Germline V gives CDR1 SGHRS, CDR2 YFSETQ. CDR3 nucleotide sequence: TGCGCCAGCAGCTCGGGACTAGCGGGAGTCGAGACCCAGTACTTC. Protein product: CASSSGLAGVETQYF.

This clone has only a few counts. This sequence joins TRBV7-2 and TRBJ2-3, with 11 positions matching TRBD2. There are 16 residues in the CDR3. Per germline, CDR1 SGHTA and CDR2 FQGNSA. Losses at the gene ends were 4 bases for V and 0 bases for J; bases not matched to a gene: 3. The CDR3 is CASSSGLAVSTDTQYF. CDR3 bases: TGTGCCAGCAGCTCGGGACTAGCGGTTAGCACAGATACGCAGTATTTT.

V gene TRBV7-9 combines with J gene TRBJ2-3, with D unclear. The CDR3 length is 15 residues. Deletions cut 5 bases from V and 2 bases from J, with 14 bases between. Per germline, CDR1 SEHNR and CDR2 FQNEAQ (reference sequence). The CDR3 is CASSPRSIPTDTQYF. The CDR3 DNA follows: TGTGCCAGCAGCCCGAGGTCGATCCCCACAGATACGCAGTATTTT.

This clone was counted between two and nine times. V usage is TRBV7-9 and J usage is TRBJ1-6; possible D gene TRBD1, 5 bases. This CDR3 spans 19 amino acids. Trimming removed 5 bases from V and 0 bases from J, with 20 bases in between. Germline values: CDR1 SEHNR, CDR2 FQNEAQ (reference sequence). CDR3 residues: CASSPGTSLLSSYNSPLHF. In DNA form, the CDR3 reads TGTGCCAGCAGCCCGGGGACTTCCCTCTTGAGCTCCTATAATTCACCCCTCCACTTT.

About this clone itself: The conserved phenylalanine or tryptophan normally closing the CDR3 is absent here, so this likely arose from a read error. The rearrangement uses TRBV14 and TRBJ1-1; D perhaps matches TRBD1 (6 bases). Looked up from germline, CDR1 is SGHDN and CDR2 is FVKESK. CDR3 length equals 12 residues. Deletions cut 6 bases from V and 5 bases from J, with 10 bases between. The DNA for the CDR3 is TGTGCCAGCAGTAACAGGGTTACTGAAGCTTTCTTG. The encoded protein is CASSNRVTEAFL.

A few counts support this clone. This rearrangement joins TRBV5-1 to TRBJ1-1, with 8 bases aligning to TRBD1. The V and J ends lost 0 bases and 5 bases, in that order; junction bases with no gene match: 6. CDR3 length equals 15 residues. In germline, CDR1 is SGHRS, CDR2 YFSETQ. The CDR3, as DNA: TGCGCCAGCAGCTTGGAGACAGGGGAGAGGACTGAAGCTTTCTTT. This translates into CASSLETGERTEAFF.

The chain joins TRBV28 to TRBJ2-5; 13 bases are a match to TRBD2. Germline V gene lookup returns CDR1 MDHEN and CDR2 SYDVKM. The V and J ends lost 3 bases and 2 bases, in that order; junction bases with no gene match: 3. The CDR3 has 16 residues. CDR3 sequence reads: CASSLEGLAGQETQYF. CDR3 nucleotides: TGTGCCAGCAGTTTGGAGGGACTAGCGGGACAAGAGACCCAGTACTTC. Using reference TRBV28 and TRBJ2-5 for the parts outside the CDR3, the full variable domain is DVKVTQSSRYLVKRTGEKVFLECVQDMDHENMFWYRQDPGLGLRLIYFSYDVKMKEKGDIPEGYSVSREKKERFSLILESASTNQTSMYLCASSLEGLAGQETQYFGPGTRLLVL.

Only a few counts were recorded for this clone. The chain couples TRBV19 to TRBJ1-2, with TRBD1 matching 7 bases. The V gene end was trimmed by 7 bases and the J gene end by 6 bases; junction bases not matched to a gene: 8. The CDR3 is 13 residues long. The germline CDR1 and CDR2 sequences are LNHDA and SQIVND (reference sequence). CDR3 in DNA: TGTGCCAGTACCCCACGACAGGGAAATGGCTACACCTTC. Translated: CASTPRQGNGYTF. The variable domain in full, with the rest retrieved from reference TRBV19 and TRBJ1-2, is DGGITQSPKYLFRKEGQNVTLSCEQNLNHDAMYWYRQDPGQGLRLIYYSQIVNDFQKGDIAEGYSVSREKKESFPLTVTSAQKNPTAFYLCASTPRQGNGYTFGSGTRLTVV.

This clone was seen a few times. This chain links TRBV2 with TRBJ2-6; TRBD2 matches 12 bases. The CDR3 runs to 16 residues. Germline V gene sequence: CDR1 SNHLY, CDR2 FYNNEI. V shed 4 bases and J 2 bases; nucleotides not matched to a gene: 0. The DNA for the CDR3 is TGTGCCAGCAGTGGACTAGCGGGAGCTGGGGCCAACGTCCTGACTTTC. Translation: CASSGLAGAGANVLTF.

This rearrangement joins TRBV5-1 to TRBJ2-1, with TRBD2 as a possible D gene (6 bases). The CDR3 has 16 residues. From germline, CDR1 is SGHRS and CDR2 YFSETQ. Trimming took 0 bases from V and 1 from J, leaving 11 bases between them. The CDR3 nucleotides read TGCGCCAGCAGCTTGGTTGTGGGGGGATCCTACAATGAGCAGTTCTTC. It yields the protein CASSLVVGGSYNEQFF. Supplemented by reference TRBV5-1 and TRBJ2-1, the full variable domain reads KAGVTQTPRYLIKTRGQQVTLSCSPISGHRSVSWYQQTPGQGLQFLFEYFSETQRNKGNFPGRFSGRQFSNSRSEMNVSTLELGDSALYLCASSLVVGGSYNEQFFGPGTRLTVL.

In this sample, this clone turned up a few times. The J gene is TRBJ1-4, the V gene TRBV30, with D maybe TRBD1 (6 bases). Trimming removed 4 bases at V and 4 bases at J, with 10 bases between. CDR3 length equals 13 residues. Germline V lookup: CDR1 GTSNPN, CDR2 SVGIG (reference sequence). Here the CDR3 reads CAWNGQFNEKLFF. CDR3 nucleotide sequence: TGTGCCTGGAACGGACAGTTTAATGAAAAACTGTTTTTT.

V gene TRBV6-6 combines with J gene TRBJ2-1, with 9 nucleotides matching TRBD2. In germline, CDR1 is MNHNY, CDR2 SVGAGI (reference sequence). J lost 6 bases, V lost 2 bases, and 2 bases had no gene match. The CDR3 covers 14 residues. The CDR3 sequence is CASSYPAGGNEQFF. CDR3 sequence (DNA): TGTGCCAGCAGTTACCCAGCGGGGGGCAATGAGCAGTTCTTC.

This clone was seen a handful of times. The chain employs TRBV6-6 and TRBJ2-1, with 7 bases fitting TRBD2. CDR1 is MNHNY, CDR2 SVGAGI, per germline (reference sequence). The CDR3 sequence is 15 residues long. V lost 5 bases to trimming and J lost 14 bases; unmatched junction nucleotides: 18. The CDR3 DNA reads as TGTGCCAGCAGTGCAAGGGAGGGCCTCGTTGGGATAAAGTTCTTC. Its protein is CASSAREGLVGIKFF.